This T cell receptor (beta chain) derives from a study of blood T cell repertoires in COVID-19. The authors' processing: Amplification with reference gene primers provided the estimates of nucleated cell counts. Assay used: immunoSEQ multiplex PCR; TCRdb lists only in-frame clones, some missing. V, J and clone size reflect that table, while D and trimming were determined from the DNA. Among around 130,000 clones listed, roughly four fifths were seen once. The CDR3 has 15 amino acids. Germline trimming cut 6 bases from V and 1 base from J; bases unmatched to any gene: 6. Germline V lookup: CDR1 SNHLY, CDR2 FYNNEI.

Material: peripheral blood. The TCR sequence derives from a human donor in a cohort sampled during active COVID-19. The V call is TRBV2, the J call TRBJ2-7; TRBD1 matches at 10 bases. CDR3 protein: CASRSGQGNSYEQYF. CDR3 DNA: TGTGCCAGCAGATCGGGACAGGGGAATTCCTACGAGCAGTACTTC.